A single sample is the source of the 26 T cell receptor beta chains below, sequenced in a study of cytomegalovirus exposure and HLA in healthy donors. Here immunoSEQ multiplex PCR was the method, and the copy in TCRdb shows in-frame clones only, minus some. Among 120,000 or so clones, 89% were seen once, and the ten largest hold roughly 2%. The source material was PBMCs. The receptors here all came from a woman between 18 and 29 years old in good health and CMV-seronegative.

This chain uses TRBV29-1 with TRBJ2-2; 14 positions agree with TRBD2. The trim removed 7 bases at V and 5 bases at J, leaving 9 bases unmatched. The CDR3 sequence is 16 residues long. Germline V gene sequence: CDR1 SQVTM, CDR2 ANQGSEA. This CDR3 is CSARLAGGRWTGELFF. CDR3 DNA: TGCAGCGCCAGACTAGCGGGAGGGAGGTGGACCGGGGAGCTGTTTTTT.

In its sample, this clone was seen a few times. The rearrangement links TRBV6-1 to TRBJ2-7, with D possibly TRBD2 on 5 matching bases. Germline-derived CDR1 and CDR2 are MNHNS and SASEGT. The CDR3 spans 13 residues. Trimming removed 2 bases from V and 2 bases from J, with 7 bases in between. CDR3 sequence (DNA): TGTGCCAGCAGTGAAAGCGGAACCTACGAGCAGTACTTC. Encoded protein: CASSESGTYEQYF.

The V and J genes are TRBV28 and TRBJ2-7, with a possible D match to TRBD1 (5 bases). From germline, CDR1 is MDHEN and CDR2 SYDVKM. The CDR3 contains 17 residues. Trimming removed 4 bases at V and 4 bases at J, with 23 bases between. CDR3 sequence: CASSSREKTVGWYEQYF. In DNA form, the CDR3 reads TGTGCCAGCAGTTCCAGGGAAAAGACGGTAGGCTGGTACGAGCAGTACTTC.

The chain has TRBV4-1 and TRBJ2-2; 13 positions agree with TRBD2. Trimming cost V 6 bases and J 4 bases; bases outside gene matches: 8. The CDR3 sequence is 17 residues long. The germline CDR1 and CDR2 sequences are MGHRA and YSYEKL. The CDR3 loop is CASRRGLAGARTGELFF. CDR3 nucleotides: TGCGCCAGCAGACGCGGACTAGCGGGAGCTCGCACCGGGGAGCTGTTTTTT.

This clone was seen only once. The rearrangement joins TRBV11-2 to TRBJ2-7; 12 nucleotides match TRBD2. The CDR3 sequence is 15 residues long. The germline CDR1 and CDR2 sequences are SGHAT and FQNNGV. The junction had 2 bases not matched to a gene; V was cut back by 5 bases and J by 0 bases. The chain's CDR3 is CASSGGLAGSYEQYF. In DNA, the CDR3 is TGTGCCAGCAGCGGGGGACTAGCGGGCTCCTACGAGCAGTACTTC.

CDR3 nucleotide sequence: TGTGCCAGCAGTTTTGGGACAGGGTTCGCCTACGAGCAGTACTTC. Protein product: CASSFGTGFAYEQYF. The rearrangement links TRBV28 to TRBJ2-7; 9 nucleotides agree with TRBD1. The length of the CDR3 is 15 residues. Germline assignment: CDR1 MDHEN and CDR2 SYDVKM. The V and J ends lost 3 bases and 2 bases, in that order; junction bases with no gene match: 5.

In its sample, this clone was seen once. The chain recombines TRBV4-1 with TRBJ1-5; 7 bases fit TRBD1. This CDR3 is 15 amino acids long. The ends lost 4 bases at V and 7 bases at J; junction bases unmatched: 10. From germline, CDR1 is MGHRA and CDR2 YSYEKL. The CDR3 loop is CASSRYRGGKQPQHF. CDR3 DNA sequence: TGCGCCAGCAGCCGTTACAGGGGAGGTAAGCAGCCCCAGCATTTT.

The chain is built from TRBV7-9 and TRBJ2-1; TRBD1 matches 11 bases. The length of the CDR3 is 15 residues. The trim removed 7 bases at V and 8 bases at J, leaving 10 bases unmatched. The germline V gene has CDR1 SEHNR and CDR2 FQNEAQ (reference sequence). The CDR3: CASIVGQGALDEQFF. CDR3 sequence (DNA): TGTGCCAGCATCGTAGGACAGGGGGCGTTGGATGAGCAGTTCTTC.

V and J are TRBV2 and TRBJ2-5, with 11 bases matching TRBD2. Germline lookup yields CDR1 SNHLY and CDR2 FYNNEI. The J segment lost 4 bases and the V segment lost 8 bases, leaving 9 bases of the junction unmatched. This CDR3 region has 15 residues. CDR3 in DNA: TGTGCCAGCGTTTCGGTAGCGGGAGGGCCAGAGACCCAGTACTTC. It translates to CASVSVAGGPETQYF.

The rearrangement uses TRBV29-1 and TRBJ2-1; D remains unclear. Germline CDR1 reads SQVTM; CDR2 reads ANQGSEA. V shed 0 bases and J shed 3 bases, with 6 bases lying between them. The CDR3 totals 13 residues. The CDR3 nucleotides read TGCAGCGTTGAAGAATACGGCTACAATGAGCAGTTCTTC. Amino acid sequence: CSVEEYGYNEQFF.

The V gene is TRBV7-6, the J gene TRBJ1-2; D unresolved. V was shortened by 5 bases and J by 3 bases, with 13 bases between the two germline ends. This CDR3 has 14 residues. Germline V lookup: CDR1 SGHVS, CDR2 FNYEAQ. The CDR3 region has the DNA TGTGCCAGCAGCCCCCTTCGAGACTACTATGGCTACACCTTC. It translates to CASSPLRDYYGYTF.

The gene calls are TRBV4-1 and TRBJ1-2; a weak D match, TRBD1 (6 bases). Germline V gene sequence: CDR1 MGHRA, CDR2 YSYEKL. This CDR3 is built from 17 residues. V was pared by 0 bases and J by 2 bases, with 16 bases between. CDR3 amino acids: CASSQERAGGLNYGYTF. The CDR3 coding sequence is TGCGCCAGCAGCCAAGAGAGGGCGGGGGGCCTAAACTATGGCTACACCTTC.

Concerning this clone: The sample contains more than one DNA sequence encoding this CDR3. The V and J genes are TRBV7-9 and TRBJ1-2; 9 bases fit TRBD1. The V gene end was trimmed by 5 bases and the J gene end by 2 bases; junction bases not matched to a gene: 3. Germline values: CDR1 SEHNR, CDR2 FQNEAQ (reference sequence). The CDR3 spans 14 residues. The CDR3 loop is CASSLGQGNYGYTF. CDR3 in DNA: TGTGCCAGCAGCCTCGGACAGGGGAACTATGGCTACACCTTC.

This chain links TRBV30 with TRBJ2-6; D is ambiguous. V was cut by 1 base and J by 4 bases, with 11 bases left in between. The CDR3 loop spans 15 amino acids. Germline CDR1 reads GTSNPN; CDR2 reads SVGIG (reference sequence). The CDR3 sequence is CAWSAPGRGANVLTF. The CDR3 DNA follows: TGTGCCTGGAGTGCCCCAGGAAGAGGGGCCAACGTCCTGACTTTC.

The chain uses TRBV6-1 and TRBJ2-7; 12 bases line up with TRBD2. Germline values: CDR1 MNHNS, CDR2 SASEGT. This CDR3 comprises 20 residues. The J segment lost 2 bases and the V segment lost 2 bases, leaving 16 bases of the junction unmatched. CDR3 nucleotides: TGTGCCAGCAGTGAATTAAGTTATAAGGGACTAGCGGGCGGCGCCTACGAGCAGTACTTC. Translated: CASSELSYKGLAGGAYEQYF.

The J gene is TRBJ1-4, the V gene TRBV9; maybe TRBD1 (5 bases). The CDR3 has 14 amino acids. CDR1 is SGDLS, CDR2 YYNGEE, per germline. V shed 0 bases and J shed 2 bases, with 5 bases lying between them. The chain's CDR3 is CASSVGGTNEKLFF. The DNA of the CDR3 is TGTGCCAGCAGCGTAGGGGGCACTAATGAAAAACTGTTTTTT.

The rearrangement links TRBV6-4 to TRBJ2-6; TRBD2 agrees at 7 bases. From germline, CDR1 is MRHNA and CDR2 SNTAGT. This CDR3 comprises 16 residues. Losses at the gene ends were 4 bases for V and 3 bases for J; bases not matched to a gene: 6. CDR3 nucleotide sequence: TGTGCCAGCAGTGGAGGGAGGGCCGATGGGGCCAACGTCCTGACTTTC. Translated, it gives CASSGGRADGANVLTF.

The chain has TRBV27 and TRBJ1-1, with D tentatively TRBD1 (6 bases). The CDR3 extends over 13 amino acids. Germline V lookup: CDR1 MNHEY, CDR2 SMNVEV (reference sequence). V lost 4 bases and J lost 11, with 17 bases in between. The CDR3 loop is CASSSNRVSGAFF. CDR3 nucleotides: TGTGCCAGCAGTTCCAACAGGGTCTCGGGGGCTTTCTTT.

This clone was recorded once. The CDR3 region has the DNA TGTGCCAGCAGTACAGGGTTGGTGGAGACCCAGTACTTC. Amino acid sequence: CASSTGLVETQYF. The V gene is TRBV2, the J gene TRBJ2-5; possibly TRBD1 for D (6 bases). The CDR3 length is 13 residues. Trimming stripped 5 bases from V and 5 bases from J, with 12 bases between. CDR1 SNHLY and CDR2 FYNNEI come from the germline V gene.

The CDR3 nucleotides are TGTGCCTGGAGTGGACCCGGGGAAAAACTGTTTTTT. Amino acids: CAWSGPGEKLFF. This rearrangement joins TRBV30 to TRBJ1-4; D gene uncertain. CDR1 and CDR2 (germline): GTSNPN, SVGIG (reference sequence). Trimming pared 1 base from V and 8 bases from J, leaving 8 bases between. The CDR3 has 12 residues.

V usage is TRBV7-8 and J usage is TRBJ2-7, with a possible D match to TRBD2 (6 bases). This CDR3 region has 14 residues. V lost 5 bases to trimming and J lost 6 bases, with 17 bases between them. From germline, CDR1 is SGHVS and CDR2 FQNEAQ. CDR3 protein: CASSLDRGAGEQYF. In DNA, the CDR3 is TGTGCCAGCAGCCTAGATCGTGGAGCGGGCGAGCAGTACTTC.

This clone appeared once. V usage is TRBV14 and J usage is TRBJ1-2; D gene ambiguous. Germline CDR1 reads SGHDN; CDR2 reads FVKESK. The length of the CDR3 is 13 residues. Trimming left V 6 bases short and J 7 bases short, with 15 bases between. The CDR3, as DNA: TGTGCCAGCAGTCCAGCCTCGGCGGCTGGCTACACCTTC. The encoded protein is CASSPASAAGYTF.

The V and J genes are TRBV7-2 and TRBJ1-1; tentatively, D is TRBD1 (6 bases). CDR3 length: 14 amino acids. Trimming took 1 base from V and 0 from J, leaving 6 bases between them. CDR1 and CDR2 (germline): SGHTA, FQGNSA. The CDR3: CASSLDRVNTEAFF. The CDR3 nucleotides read TGTGCCAGCAGCTTAGACAGGGTGAACACTGAAGCTTTCTTT.

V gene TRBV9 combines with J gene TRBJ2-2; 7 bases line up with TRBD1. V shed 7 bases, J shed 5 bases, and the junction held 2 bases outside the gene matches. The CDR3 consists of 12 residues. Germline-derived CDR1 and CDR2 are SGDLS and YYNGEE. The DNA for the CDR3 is TGTGCCAGCGGGACAGCTACCGGGGAGCTGTTTTTT. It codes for CASGTATGELFF. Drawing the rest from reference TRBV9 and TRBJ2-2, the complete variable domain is DSGVTQTPKHLITATGQRVTLRCSPRSGDLSVYWYQQSLDQGLQFLIQYYNGEERAKGNILERFSAQQFPDLHSELNLSSLELGDSALYFCASGTATGELFFGEGSRLTVL.

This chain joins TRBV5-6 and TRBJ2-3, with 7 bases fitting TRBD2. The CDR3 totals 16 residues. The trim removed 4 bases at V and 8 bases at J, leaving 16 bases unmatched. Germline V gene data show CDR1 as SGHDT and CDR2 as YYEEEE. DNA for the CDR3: TGTGCCAGCAGCGGCGCGGGACTCCGGGGCGGGGGTACGCAGTATTTT. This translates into CASSGAGLRGGGTQYF.

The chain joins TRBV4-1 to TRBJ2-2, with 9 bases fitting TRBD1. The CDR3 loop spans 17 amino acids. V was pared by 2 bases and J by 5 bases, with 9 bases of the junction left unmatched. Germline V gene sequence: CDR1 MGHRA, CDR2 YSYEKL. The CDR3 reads CASSQPYRGRGTGELFF. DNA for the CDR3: TGCGCCAGCAGCCAACCCTACAGGGGGCGCGGTACCGGGGAGCTGTTTTTT.